This T cell receptor (beta chain) was retrieved from a study of cytomegalovirus exposure and HLA in healthy donors. The CDR3 is 16 residues long. The J segment lost 0 bases and the V segment lost 3 bases, leaving 7 bases of the junction unmatched. Germline values: CDR1 KGHSH, CDR2 LQKENI. This table comes from immunoSEQ multiplex PCR, and its TCRdb copy is limited to in-frame clones, with some not included. The data show 80,000 to 95,000 clones, approximately 96% seen once. The study's findings and limits: The listing of 150 to 200 TCR beta chains classed them as cytomegalovirus-associated. CMV antigen specificity was confirmed in vitro for three CMV-associated chains.

A remark on this clone: Its antigen is unknown.

Sequencing used PBMCs. The TCR was taken from a woman aged 18 to 35 in good health and CMV-seronegative. The chain carries TRBV18 and TRBJ1-1; TRBD1 aligns across 7 bases. CDR3 bases: TGTGCCAGCTCACCGAGACAGGGCATCATGAACACTGAAGCTTTCTTT. This sequence encodes CASSPRQGIMNTEAFF.